Listed below are T cell receptor beta chains from one sample, sequenced in a study of T cell repertoires in cytomegalovirus infection. No antigen has been assigned to these receptors. One entry per CDR3 protein results from TCRdb running MiXCR on the reads. The repertoire has 68,000 or so distinct CDR3 sequences, 20% to 25% of them found once; the top ten carry roughly 80%. Sequencing input: PBMCs, sequenced either directly or after in vitro stimulation (not recorded which). All receptors come from a human donor in good health (CMV status not recorded). Some clones in this sample may be carry-over from other donors' samples. The CDR3 runs from the conserved cysteine through the conserved F or W. The order of the fields is D gene, clone size, J gene, V gene, CDR3 DNA, CDR3 protein. A D gene is named only where the DNA matches it firmly. Rows may omit the clone size; those that give it use once, few, many or a size class.

d_call: .; clone_size: many; j_call: TRBJ1-5; v_call: TRBV12-3/TRBV12-4; cdr3_nt: TGTGCCAGCACCTATCAAGACAGTGACAATCAGCCCCAGCATTTT; cdr3_aa: CASTYQDSDNQPQHF
d_call: .; clone_size: .; j_call: TRBJ2-5; v_call: TRBV7-7; cdr3_nt: TGTGCCAGCAGCCCTACAGGAGAGACCCAGTACTTC; cdr3_aa: CASSPTGETQYF
d_call: .; clone_size: .; j_call: TRBJ1-2; v_call: TRBV19; cdr3_nt: TGTGCCAGTAGTATTGCGGGACAACAATATGGCTACACCTTC; cdr3_aa: CASSIAGQQYGYTF
d_call: .; clone_size: .; j_call: TRBJ2-3; v_call: TRBV4-1; cdr3_nt: TGCGCCAGCAGCCCCCCCAGAGGAGCCTCCACAGATACGCAGTATTTT; cdr3_aa: CASSPPRGASTDTQYF
d_call: TRBD1; clone_size: .; j_call: TRBJ2-1; v_call: TRBV28; cdr3_nt: TGTGCCAGCAGTCCTATCCGACAGGGGGCTTTGTCCTACAATGAGCAGTTCTTC; cdr3_aa: CASSPIRQGALSYNEQFF
d_call: .; clone_size: many; j_call: TRBJ2-2; v_call: TRBV7-8; cdr3_nt: TGTGCCAGCAGTTCGTGGGCCCGGACTGGCACGGGCACCGGGGAGCTGTTTTTT; cdr3_aa: CASSSWARTGTGTGELFF
d_call: .; clone_size: .; j_call: TRBJ2-1; v_call: TRBV10-3; cdr3_nt: TGTGCCATCAGTCCGGACCCAAATTACAATGAGCAGTTCTTC; cdr3_aa: CAISPDPNYNEQFF
d_call: .; clone_size: few; j_call: TRBJ1-4; v_call: TRBV2; cdr3_nt: TGTGCCAGCCAATTCAGGGATAATGAAAAACTGTTTTTT; cdr3_aa: CASQFRDNEKLFF
d_call: .; clone_size: .; j_call: TRBJ1-2; v_call: TRBV28; cdr3_nt: TGTGCCAGCAGTTTGGCGGACTATGGCTACACCTTC; cdr3_aa: CASSLADYGYTF
d_call: TRBD2; clone_size: .; j_call: TRBJ2-2; v_call: TRBV7-2; cdr3_nt: TGTGCCAGCAGCTTAGCTTTGGGACTAGCGGGAGAAGGCGGGGAGCTGTTTTTT; cdr3_aa: CASSLALGLAGEGGELFF
d_call: TRBD1; clone_size: few; j_call: TRBJ1-5; v_call: TRBV20-1; cdr3_nt: TGCAGTGCTAGAGACCGGGACAGGGCTTTCAATCAGCCCCAGCATTTT; cdr3_aa: CSARDRDRAFNQPQHF
d_call: TRBD2; clone_size: .; j_call: TRBJ2-3; v_call: TRBV20-1; cdr3_nt: TGCAGTGCTCCCCGGACTAGCGGGAGACCAGATACGCAGTATTTT; cdr3_aa: CSAPRTSGRPDTQYF
d_call: TRBD1; clone_size: many; j_call: TRBJ1-5; v_call: TRBV7-6; cdr3_nt: TGTGCCAGCAGCTTAGTGGCGTCAGGGGGCTGGGAGCCCCAGCATTTT; cdr3_aa: CASSLVASGGWEPQHF
d_call: .; clone_size: few; j_call: TRBJ2-1; v_call: TRBV7-8; cdr3_nt: TGTGCCAGCAGCTTAGAGGTTGCTTTTGGTGAGCAGTTCTTC; cdr3_aa: CASSLEVAFGEQFF
d_call: TRBD1; clone_size: few; j_call: TRBJ2-5; v_call: TRBV11-2; cdr3_nt: TGTGCCAGCAGCTCCTACAGGGGGCTTTTCCAAGAGACCCAGTACTTC; cdr3_aa: CASSSYRGLFQETQYF
d_call: .; clone_size: once; j_call: TRBJ2-3; v_call: TRBV20-1; cdr3_nt: TGCAGTGCTACCCCAGGGGGGCTCGATACGCAGTATTTT; cdr3_aa: CSATPGGLDTQYF
d_call: TRBD2; clone_size: .; j_call: TRBJ2-1; v_call: TRBV7-9; cdr3_nt: TGTGCCAGCAGCCCGCGGCGATTCGGGCTAGCGGGAGTTGAGCAGTTCTTC; cdr3_aa: CASSPRRFGLAGVEQFF
d_call: .; clone_size: .; j_call: TRBJ2-7; v_call: TRBV27; cdr3_nt: TGTGCCAGCAGTGACGATACCAGGGCCTCCTACGAGCAGTACTTC; cdr3_aa: CASSDDTRASYEQYF
d_call: .; clone_size: few; j_call: TRBJ2-1; v_call: TRBV2; cdr3_nt: TGTGCCAGCACCCCCGACTGGAACAATGAGCAGTTCTTC; cdr3_aa: CASTPDWNNEQFF
d_call: TRBD2; clone_size: .; j_call: TRBJ2-1; v_call: TRBV19; cdr3_nt: TGTGCCAGCGGGACTAGCGGGTGGAATGAGCAGTTCTTC; cdr3_aa: CASGTSGWNEQFF
d_call: .; clone_size: few; j_call: TRBJ2-6; v_call: TRBV6-5; cdr3_nt: TGTGCCAGCAGGGAGGGCTCTGGGGCCAACGTCCTGACTTTC; cdr3_aa: CASREGSGANVLTF
d_call: .; clone_size: few; j_call: TRBJ1-6; v_call: TRBV6-5; cdr3_nt: TGTGCCAGCAGTTACGCCAATTCACCCCTCCACTTT; cdr3_aa: CASSYANSPLHF
d_call: .; clone_size: .; j_call: TRBJ1-2; v_call: TRBV29-1; cdr3_nt: TGCAGCGTTGCCAAAGTAGACTATGGCTACACCTTC; cdr3_aa: CSVAKVDYGYTF
d_call: .; clone_size: medium-sized; j_call: TRBJ2-3; v_call: TRBV7-8; cdr3_nt: TGTGCCTGCCGTGAGGGTTTTACAGATACGCAGTATTTT; cdr3_aa: CACREGFTDTQYF
d_call: TRBD2; clone_size: few; j_call: TRBJ2-2; v_call: TRBV7-2; cdr3_nt: TGTGCCAGCAGCTTAGGCGGGAGTGGCACCGGGGAGCTGTTTTTT; cdr3_aa: CASSLGGSGTGELFF
d_call: .; clone_size: many; j_call: TRBJ2-5; v_call: TRBV7-8; cdr3_nt: TGTGCCAGCAGCTTCGACAGGCGCCAAGAGACCCAGTACTTC; cdr3_aa: CASSFDRRQETQYF
d_call: .; clone_size: few; j_call: TRBJ2-1; v_call: TRBV10-3; cdr3_nt: TGTGCCATCAGCAACAGGGAAATGTCCTACAATGAGCAGTTCTTC; cdr3_aa: CAISNREMSYNEQFF
d_call: .; clone_size: many; j_call: TRBJ2-5; v_call: TRBV7-2; cdr3_nt: TGTGCCAGCAGAAAAGGGGCCCAAGAGACCCAGTACTTC; cdr3_aa: CASRKGAQETQYF
d_call: TRBD2; clone_size: few; j_call: TRBJ2-1; v_call: TRBV6-2/TRBV6-3; cdr3_nt: TGTGCCAGCTGGAATCCCGGGCTAGCGGGGGGCGGTTACAATGAGCAGTTCTTC; cdr3_aa: CASWNPGLAGGGYNEQFF
d_call: .; clone_size: few; j_call: TRBJ1-5; v_call: TRBV29-1; cdr3_nt: TGCAGCGTTGCCCGGGACAGCAATCAGCCCCAGCATTTT; cdr3_aa: CSVARDSNQPQHF
d_call: TRBD1; clone_size: few; j_call: TRBJ1-2; v_call: TRBV6-2/TRBV6-3; cdr3_nt: TGTGCCAGCAATGACGGGGACAGGGGCCAAGTCGGCTACACCTTC; cdr3_aa: CASNDGDRGQVGYTF
d_call: .; clone_size: many; j_call: TRBJ1-2; v_call: TRBV7-2; cdr3_nt: TGTGCCAGCAGCCCCCTCCCGGGTGTGGGTGGCTACACCTTC; cdr3_aa: CASSPLPGVGGYTF
d_call: TRBD2; clone_size: .; j_call: TRBJ2-7; v_call: TRBV20-1; cdr3_nt: TGCAGTGCTTCAAGGACTAGCGGGTACGAGCAGTACTTC; cdr3_aa: CSASRTSGYEQYF
d_call: .; clone_size: few; j_call: TRBJ1-6; v_call: TRBV12-3/TRBV12-4; cdr3_nt: TGTGCCAGCAGTTTAAACGGGGGTTCACCCCTCCACTTT; cdr3_aa: CASSLNGGSPLHF
d_call: .; clone_size: few; j_call: TRBJ1-2; v_call: TRBV5-6; cdr3_nt: TGTGCCAGCAGCCCCGGGTCCGGAGCATACTATGGCTACACCTTC; cdr3_aa: CASSPGSGAYYGYTF
d_call: .; clone_size: few; j_call: TRBJ2-7; v_call: TRBV6-2/TRBV6-3; cdr3_nt: TGTGCCAGCAGTTACACCCAAAGGGGAGTTTTCTACGAGCAGTACTTC; cdr3_aa: CASSYTQRGVFYEQYF
d_call: .; clone_size: .; j_call: TRBJ1-5; v_call: TRBV24-1; cdr3_nt: TGTGCCACCGGTGAAACAGGGAGGGGTCAGCCCCAGCATTTT; cdr3_aa: CATGETGRGQPQHF
d_call: TRBD2; clone_size: .; j_call: TRBJ2-2; v_call: TRBV13; cdr3_nt: TGTGCCAGCAGCGTAGCGGGAAGTTCCTCACACGGGGAGCTGTTTTTT; cdr3_aa: CASSVAGSSSHGELFF
d_call: .; clone_size: few; j_call: TRBJ1-2; v_call: TRBV10-3; cdr3_nt: TGTGCCAGCAGACAGTCTGAGGGAGGCTACACCTTC; cdr3_aa: CASRQSEGGYTF
d_call: .; clone_size: .; j_call: TRBJ1-2; v_call: TRBV28; cdr3_nt: TGTGCCAGCAGTTTATACGGGGTTTCTGGCTACACCTTC; cdr3_aa: CASSLYGVSGYTF
d_call: .; clone_size: few; j_call: TRBJ2-2; v_call: TRBV7-3; cdr3_nt: TGTGCCAGCAGCTTAACCTCTAGCACCGGGGAGCTGTTTTTT; cdr3_aa: CASSLTSSTGELFF
d_call: .; clone_size: .; j_call: TRBJ2-2; v_call: TRBV7-9; cdr3_nt: TGTGCCAAAGGACACGGGGAGCTGTTTTTT; cdr3_aa: CAKGHGELFF
d_call: .; clone_size: .; j_call: TRBJ2-2; v_call: TRBV2; cdr3_nt: TGTGCCAGCAGTGAAGCGGAGGCAGCAATATCGAACACCGGGGAGCTGTTTTTT; cdr3_aa: CASSEAEAAISNTGELFF
d_call: .; clone_size: few; j_call: TRBJ2-2; v_call: TRBV7-2; cdr3_nt: TGTGCCAGCAGCCCCAGTACCAAATTCACCGGGGAGCTGTTTTTT; cdr3_aa: CASSPSTKFTGELFF
d_call: TRBD2; clone_size: .; j_call: TRBJ2-3; v_call: TRBV20-1; cdr3_nt: TGCAGTGCCTGGTTTCCAATAGCGGGCAGCACAGATACGCAGTATTTT; cdr3_aa: CSAWFPIAGSTDTQYF
d_call: .; clone_size: many; j_call: TRBJ2-2; v_call: TRBV12-3/TRBV12-4; cdr3_nt: TGTGCCAGCATCGTTGCGGGGACCGGGGAGCTGTTTTTT; cdr3_aa: CASIVAGTGELFF
d_call: .; clone_size: .; j_call: TRBJ1-5; v_call: TRBV20-1; cdr3_nt: TGCAGTGCTAGAAAAGACAGGCGTTATAGCAATCAGCCCCAGCATTTT; cdr3_aa: CSARKDRRYSNQPQHF
d_call: TRBD1; clone_size: .; j_call: TRBJ1-2; v_call: TRBV5-4; cdr3_nt: TGTGCCAGCAGCTTGGGGCAGGGGGCGAACTATGGCTACACCTTC; cdr3_aa: CASSLGQGANYGYTF
d_call: TRBD2; clone_size: few; j_call: TRBJ2-1; v_call: TRBV11-2; cdr3_nt: TGTGCCAGCAGCCTCGGAGGAGCGGGAGCCTACAATGAGCAGTTCTTC; cdr3_aa: CASSLGGAGAYNEQFF
d_call: .; clone_size: few; j_call: TRBJ2-7; v_call: TRBV6-5; cdr3_nt: TGTGCCAGCAGTCTAACTGCCACCTACGAGCAGTACTTC; cdr3_aa: CASSLTATYEQYF
d_call: .; clone_size: .; j_call: TRBJ2-5; v_call: TRBV4-3; cdr3_nt: TGCGCCAGCAGCCAAGATCCAGACCTTCAAGAGACCCAGTACTTC; cdr3_aa: CASSQDPDLQETQYF
d_call: .; clone_size: many; j_call: TRBJ1-6; v_call: TRBV5-6; cdr3_nt: TGTGCCAGCAGCTTGTATTCAGGGATTCTCCACTTT; cdr3_aa: CASSLYSGILHF
d_call: TRBD2; clone_size: .; j_call: TRBJ2-7; v_call: TRBV20-1; cdr3_nt: TGCAGTGCTAGTACGATCCGGGGGGGGGGCTACGAGCAGTACTTC; cdr3_aa: CSASTIRGGGYEQYF
d_call: .; clone_size: .; j_call: TRBJ1-6; v_call: TRBV6-6; cdr3_nt: TGTGCCAGCAGTTCCCGACAGGAAAGGGAATTAAGGTCACCCCTCCACTTT; cdr3_aa: CASSSRQERELRSPLHF
d_call: TRBD2; clone_size: many; j_call: TRBJ2-3; v_call: TRBV7-8; cdr3_nt: TGTGCCAGCAGCTTAGCGTTGGGGGGACTAGCGGGAGGGCCACTTACAGATACGCAGTATTTT; cdr3_aa: CASSLALGGLAGGPLTDTQYF
d_call: TRBD2; clone_size: few; j_call: TRBJ2-7; v_call: TRBV6-5; cdr3_nt: TGTGCCAGCAGTCCCATGGGGCGGGAGATCTACGAGCAGTACTTC; cdr3_aa: CASSPMGREIYEQYF
d_call: .; clone_size: few; j_call: TRBJ2-2; v_call: TRBV28; cdr3_nt: TGTGCCAGCAAAGAGGGTGGGAACGGGGAGCTGTTTTTT; cdr3_aa: CASKEGGNGELFF
d_call: .; clone_size: many; j_call: TRBJ1-1; v_call: TRBV7-9; cdr3_nt: TGTGCCAGCAGCTTGCAAACTGAAGCTTTCTTT; cdr3_aa: CASSLQTEAFF